The present TCR beta chain was sequenced within a study of blood T cell repertoires in COVID-19. Recruited during active infection, patients (from Seattle) were subsequently followed longitudinally. Per the study methods: By means of reference gene primer amplification, nucleated cell counts were estimated. The repertoire was sequenced with immunoSEQ multiplex PCR; TCRdb's copy has only in-frame clones and lacks some. The V and J calls and clone size are taken from that table; D and trimming were inferred from the DNA. The sample records fewer than 300,000 clones, more than 85% being singletons. Trimming cost V 4 bases and J 5 bases, with 19 bases left between them. The CDR3 is 15 residues long. The germline CDR1 and CDR2 sequences are SGHTS and YDEGEE.

This receptor was taken from a person aged 18 to 30 with COVID-19, enrolled during active disease. This chain connects TRBV5-8 to TRBJ2-7; possible D gene TRBD2, 7 bases. Source material: peripheral blood. This CDR3 is CASSPLGGRGDEQYF. The CDR3 bases are TGTGCCAGCAGCCCTTTAGGGGGGAGGGGTGACGAGCAGTACTTC.